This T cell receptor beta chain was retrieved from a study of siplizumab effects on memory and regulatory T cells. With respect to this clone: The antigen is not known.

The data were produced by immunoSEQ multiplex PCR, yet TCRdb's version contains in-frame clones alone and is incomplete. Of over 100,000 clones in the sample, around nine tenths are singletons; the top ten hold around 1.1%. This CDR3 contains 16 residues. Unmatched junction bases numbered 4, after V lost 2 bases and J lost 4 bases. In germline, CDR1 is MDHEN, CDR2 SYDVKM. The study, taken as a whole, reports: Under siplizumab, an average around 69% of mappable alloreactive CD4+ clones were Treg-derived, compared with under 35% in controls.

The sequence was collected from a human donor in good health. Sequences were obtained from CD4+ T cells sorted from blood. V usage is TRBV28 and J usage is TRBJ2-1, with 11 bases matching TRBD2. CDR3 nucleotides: TGTGCCAGCAGTTTAGGCGGGACTAGCGGATACAATGAGCAGTTCTTC. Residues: CASSLGGTSGYNEQFF.